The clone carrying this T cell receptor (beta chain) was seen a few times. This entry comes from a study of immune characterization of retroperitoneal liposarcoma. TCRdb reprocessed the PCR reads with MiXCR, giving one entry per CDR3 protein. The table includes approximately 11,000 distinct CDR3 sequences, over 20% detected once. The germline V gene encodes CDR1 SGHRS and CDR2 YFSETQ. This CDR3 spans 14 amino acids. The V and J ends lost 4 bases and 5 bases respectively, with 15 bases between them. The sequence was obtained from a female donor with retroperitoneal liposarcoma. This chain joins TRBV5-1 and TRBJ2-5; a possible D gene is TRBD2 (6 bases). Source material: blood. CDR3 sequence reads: CASSPPDGGETQYF. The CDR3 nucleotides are TGCGCCAGCAGCCCCCCGGATGGAGGGGAGACCCAGTACTTC. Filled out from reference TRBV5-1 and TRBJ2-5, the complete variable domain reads KAGVTQTPRYLIKTRGQQVTLSCSPISGHRSVSWYQQTPGQGLQFLFEYFSETQRNKGNFPGRFSGRQFSNSRSEMNVSTLELGDSALYLCASSPPDGGETQYFGPGTRLLVL.